The sample holds a few counts of the clone carrying this TCR beta chain. It was with unique molecular identifiers that the TCRbeta library was prepared. TCRdb processed the PCR reads anew with MiXCR; each CDR3 protein has one entry. Seen here are about 540,000 distinct CDR3 sequences, around 17% observed once, and the top ten hold roughly 3.3%. This sample was taken from a study of T-cell reconstitution after alpha-beta-depleted transplantation in children. Germline CDR1 is SNHLY and CDR2 is FYNNEI. The V gene lost 7 bases and the J gene lost 7 bases, with 17 bases spanning the gap. The CDR3 is 14 residues long.

The clonotype was recovered from a human donor who donated a stem cell graft to a child with acute lymphoblastic leukemia. This specimen consisted of PBMCs from the stem cell graft donor, obtained from the stem cell graft. The gene calls are TRBV2 and TRBJ1-5; a possible D gene is TRBD1 (5 bases). In DNA form, the CDR3 reads TGTGCCAGCAAAAGACGCCCAGGGAACCAGCCCCAGCATTTT. This encodes CASKRRPGNQPQHF.